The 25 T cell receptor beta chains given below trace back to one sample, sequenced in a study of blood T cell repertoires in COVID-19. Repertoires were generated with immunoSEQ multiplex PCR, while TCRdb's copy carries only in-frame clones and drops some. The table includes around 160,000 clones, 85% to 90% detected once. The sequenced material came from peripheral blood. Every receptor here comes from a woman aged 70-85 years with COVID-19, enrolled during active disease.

The CDR3 region is CASSLRGGEKLFF. CDR3 nucleotide sequence: TGTGCCAGCAGTTTAAGGGGTGGAGAAAAACTGTTTTTT. The chain carries TRBV6-4 and TRBJ1-4; tentatively, D is TRBD1 (5 bases). From germline, CDR1 is MRHNA and CDR2 SNTAGT. This CDR3 region has 13 residues. V lost 5 bases, J lost 8 bases, and 12 bases lay in between.

CDR3 amino acids: CASSQPTSGGANEQFF. The CDR3 DNA reads TGTGCCAGCAGCCAACCGACTAGCGGGGGGGCCAATGAGCAGTTCTTC. V usage is TRBV5-5 and J usage is TRBJ2-1; 14 bases are a match to TRBD2. The CDR3 covers 16 residues. The V gene end was trimmed by 4 bases and the J gene end by 6 bases; junction bases not matched to a gene: 6. The germline gives CDR1 SGHKS, CDR2 YYEKEE (reference sequence).

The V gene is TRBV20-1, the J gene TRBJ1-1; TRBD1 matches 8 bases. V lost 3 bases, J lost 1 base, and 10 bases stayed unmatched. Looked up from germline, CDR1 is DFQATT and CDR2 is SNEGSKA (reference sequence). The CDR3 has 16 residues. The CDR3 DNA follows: TGCAGTGCTAGTAAATTCAGGGGGCTCGGGAACACTGAAGCTTTCTTT. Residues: CSASKFRGLGNTEAFF.

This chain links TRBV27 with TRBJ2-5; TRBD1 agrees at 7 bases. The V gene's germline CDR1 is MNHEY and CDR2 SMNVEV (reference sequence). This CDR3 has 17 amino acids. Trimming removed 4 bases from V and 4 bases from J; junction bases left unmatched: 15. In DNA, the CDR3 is TGTGCCAGCAGTTCCCTCCGACAGGGCCGTTTTGGAGAGACCCAGTACTTC. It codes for CASSSLRQGRFGETQYF.

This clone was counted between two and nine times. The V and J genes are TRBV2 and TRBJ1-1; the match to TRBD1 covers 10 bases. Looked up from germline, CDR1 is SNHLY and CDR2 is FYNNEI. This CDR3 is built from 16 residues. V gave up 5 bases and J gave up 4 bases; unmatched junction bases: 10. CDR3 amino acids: CASSWDRGPGGTEAFF. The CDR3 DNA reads TGTGCCAGCAGTTGGGACAGGGGCCCAGGTGGCACTGAAGCTTTCTTT.

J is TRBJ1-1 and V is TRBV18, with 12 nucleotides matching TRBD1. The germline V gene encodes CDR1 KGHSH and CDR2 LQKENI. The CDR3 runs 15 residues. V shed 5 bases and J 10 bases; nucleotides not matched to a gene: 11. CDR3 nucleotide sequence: TGTGCCAGCTCAGCCGGGACAGGGGGCTCTGATCCAGCTTTCTTT. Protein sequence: CASSAGTGGSDPAFF.

CDR3 nucleotides: TGCGCCAGTAAAGGGAGGAATGAAAAACTGTTTTTT. Protein: CASKGRNEKLFF. The chain is built from TRBV4-1 and TRBJ1-4; D remains unclear. V was cut by 9 bases and J by 5 bases, with 10 bases left in between. The CDR3 covers 12 residues. Germline V gene data show CDR1 as MGHRA and CDR2 as YSYEKL.

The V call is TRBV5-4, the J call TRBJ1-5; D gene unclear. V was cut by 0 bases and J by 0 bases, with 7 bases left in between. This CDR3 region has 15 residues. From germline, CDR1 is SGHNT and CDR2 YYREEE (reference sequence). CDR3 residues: CASSLDPRSNQPQHF. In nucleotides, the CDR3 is TGTGCCAGCAGCTTGGATCCGCGTAGCAATCAGCCCCAGCATTTT.

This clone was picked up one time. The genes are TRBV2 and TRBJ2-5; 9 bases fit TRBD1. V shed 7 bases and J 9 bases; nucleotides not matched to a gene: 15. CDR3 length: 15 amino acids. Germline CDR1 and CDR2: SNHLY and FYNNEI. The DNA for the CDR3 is TGTGCCAGCAACCCTGACAGGGGGTTACGAGGGGCCCAGTACTTC. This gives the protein CASNPDRGLRGAQYF.

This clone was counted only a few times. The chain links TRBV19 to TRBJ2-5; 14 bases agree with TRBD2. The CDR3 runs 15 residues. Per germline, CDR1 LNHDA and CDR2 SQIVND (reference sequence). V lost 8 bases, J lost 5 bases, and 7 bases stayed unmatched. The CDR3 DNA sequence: TGTGCCAGTGGGACTAGCGGGGGACCCGGGGAGACCCAGTACTTC. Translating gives CASGTSGGPGETQYF.

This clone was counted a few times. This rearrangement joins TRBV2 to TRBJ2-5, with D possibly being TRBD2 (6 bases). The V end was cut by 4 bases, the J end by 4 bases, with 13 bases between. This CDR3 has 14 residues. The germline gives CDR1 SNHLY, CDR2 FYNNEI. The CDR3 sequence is CASSVGGGTETQYF. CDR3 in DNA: TGTGCCAGCAGTGTAGGAGGAGGGACAGAGACCCAGTACTTC. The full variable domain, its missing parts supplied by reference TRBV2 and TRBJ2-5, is EPEVTQTPSHQVTQMGQEVILRCVPISNHLYFYWYRQILGQKVEFLVSFYNNEISEKSEIFDDQFSVERPDGSNFTLKIRSTKLEDSAMYFCASSVGGGTETQYFGPGTRLLVL.

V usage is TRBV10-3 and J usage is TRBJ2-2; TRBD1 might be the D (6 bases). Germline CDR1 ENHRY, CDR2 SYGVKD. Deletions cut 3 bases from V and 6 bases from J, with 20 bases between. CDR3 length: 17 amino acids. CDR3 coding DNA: TGTGCCATCAGTGATCGCAACAGGGAAAGTCGGCCCGGGGAGCTGTTTTTT. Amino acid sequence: CAISDRNRESRPGELFF.

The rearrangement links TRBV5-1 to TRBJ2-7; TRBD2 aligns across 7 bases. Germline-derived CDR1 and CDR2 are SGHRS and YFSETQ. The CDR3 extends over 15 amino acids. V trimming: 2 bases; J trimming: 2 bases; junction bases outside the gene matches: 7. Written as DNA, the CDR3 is TGCGCCAGCAGCTTCGAGCGGGGAGCCACCTACGAGCAGTACTTC. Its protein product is CASSFERGATYEQYF.

CDR3 nucleotides: TGTGCCAGCAGTTACGCAGGGGGCTACCCCCAACCTGAAGCTTTCTTT. This sequence encodes CASSYAGGYPQPEAFF. V and J are TRBV6-2 or TRBV6-3 and TRBJ1-1, with 8 bases identical to TRBD1. After removal of 2 bases from V and 6 bases from J, the junction contained 11 bases not matched to a gene. Germline V gives CDR1 MNHEY, CDR2 SVGEGT. This CDR3 spans 16 amino acids.

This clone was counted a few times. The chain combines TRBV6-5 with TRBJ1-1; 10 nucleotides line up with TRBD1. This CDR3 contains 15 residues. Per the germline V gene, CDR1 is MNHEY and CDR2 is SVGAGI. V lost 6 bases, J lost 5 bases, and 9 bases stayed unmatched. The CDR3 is CASSASPGQGTEAFF. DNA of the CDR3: TGTGCCAGCAGCGCAAGTCCGGGACAGGGGACTGAAGCTTTCTTT.

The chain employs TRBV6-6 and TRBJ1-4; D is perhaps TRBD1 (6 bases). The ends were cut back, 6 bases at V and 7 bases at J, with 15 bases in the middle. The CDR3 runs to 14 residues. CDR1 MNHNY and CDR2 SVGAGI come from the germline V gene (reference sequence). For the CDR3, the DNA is TGTGCCAGCAGCTCCGGGACAAATTTTGAAAAACTGTTTTTT. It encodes CASSSGTNFEKLFF.

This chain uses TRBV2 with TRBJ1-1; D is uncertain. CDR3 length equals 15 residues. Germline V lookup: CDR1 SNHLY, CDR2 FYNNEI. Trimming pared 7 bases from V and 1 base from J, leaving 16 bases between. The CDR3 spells CASTELTAPNTEAFF. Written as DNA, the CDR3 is TGTGCCAGCACCGAACTTACCGCCCCGAACACTGAAGCTTTCTTT.

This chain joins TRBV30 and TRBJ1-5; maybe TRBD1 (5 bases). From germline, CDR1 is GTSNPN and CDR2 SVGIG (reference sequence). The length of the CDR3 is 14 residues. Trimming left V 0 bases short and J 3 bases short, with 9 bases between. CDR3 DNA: TGTGCCTGGAGTGTAAGGGGTCTCAATCAGCCCCAGCATTTT. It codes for CAWSVRGLNQPQHF.

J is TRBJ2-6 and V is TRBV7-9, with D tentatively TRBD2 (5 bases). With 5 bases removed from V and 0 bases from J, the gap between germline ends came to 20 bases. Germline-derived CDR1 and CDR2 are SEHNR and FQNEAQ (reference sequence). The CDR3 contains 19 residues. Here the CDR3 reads CASSPISEATFSGANVLTF. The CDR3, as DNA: TGTGCCAGCAGCCCGATCTCGGAGGCAACTTTCTCTGGGGCCAACGTCCTGACTTTC.

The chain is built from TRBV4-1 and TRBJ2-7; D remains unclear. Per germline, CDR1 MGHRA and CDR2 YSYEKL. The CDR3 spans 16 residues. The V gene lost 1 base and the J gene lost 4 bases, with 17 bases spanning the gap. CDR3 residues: CASSQVEVAAHYEQYF. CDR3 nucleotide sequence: TGCGCCAGCAGCCAAGTTGAGGTGGCAGCCCATTACGAGCAGTACTTC.

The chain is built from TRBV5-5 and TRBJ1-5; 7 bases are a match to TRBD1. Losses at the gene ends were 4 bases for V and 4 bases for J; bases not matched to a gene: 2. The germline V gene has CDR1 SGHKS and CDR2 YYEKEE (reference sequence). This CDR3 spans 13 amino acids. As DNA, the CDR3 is TGTGCCAGCAGCCAGACAGGGAATCAGCCCCAGCATTTT. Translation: CASSQTGNQPQHF.

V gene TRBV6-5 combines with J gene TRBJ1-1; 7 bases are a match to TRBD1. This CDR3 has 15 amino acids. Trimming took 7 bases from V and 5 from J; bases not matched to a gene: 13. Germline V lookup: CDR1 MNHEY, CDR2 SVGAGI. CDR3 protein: CASTGPTGSLTEAFF. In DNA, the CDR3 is TGTGCCAGCACCGGCCCGACAGGGAGTTTGACTGAAGCTTTCTTT.

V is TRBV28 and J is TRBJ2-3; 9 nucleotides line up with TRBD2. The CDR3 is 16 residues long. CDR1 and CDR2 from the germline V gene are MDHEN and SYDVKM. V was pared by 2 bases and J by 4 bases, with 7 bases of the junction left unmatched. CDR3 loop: CASSLAAGGAPDTQYF. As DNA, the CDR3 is TGTGCCAGCAGTTTAGCAGCGGGGGGTGCCCCAGATACGCAGTATTTT.

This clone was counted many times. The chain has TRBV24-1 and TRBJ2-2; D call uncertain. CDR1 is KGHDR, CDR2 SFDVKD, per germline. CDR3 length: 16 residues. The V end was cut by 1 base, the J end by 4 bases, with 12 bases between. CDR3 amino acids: CATSDFTLRGTGELFF. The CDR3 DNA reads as TGTGCCACCAGTGATTTTACGTTGCGAGGCACCGGGGAGCTGTTTTTT.

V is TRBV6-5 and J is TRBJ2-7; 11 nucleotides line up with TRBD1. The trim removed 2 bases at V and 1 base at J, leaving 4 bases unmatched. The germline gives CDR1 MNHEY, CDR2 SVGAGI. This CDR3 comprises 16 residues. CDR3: CASSYTGTGGSYEQYF. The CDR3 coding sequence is TGTGCCAGCAGTTACACCGGGACAGGGGGTTCCTACGAGCAGTACTTC.